A single sample gave rise to the 4 T cell receptor beta chains below, sequenced in a study of HIV-infected patients and healthy controls. TCRdb re-called the 5' RACE reads with MiXCR, one entry per CDR3 protein. The data show tens of thousands of distinct CDR3 sequences, with less than 20% seen just once and around 1.4% held by the top ten. Sequenced sample: CD4+ T cells from blood. The receptor set was obtained from a human donor in good health.

This chain connects TRBV5-5 to TRBJ2-5; TRBD2 agrees at 9 bases. Germline V gives CDR1 SGHKS, CDR2 YYEKEE (reference sequence). This CDR3 spans 16 amino acids. Trimming cost V 1 base and J 5 bases; bases outside gene matches: 9. The CDR3 sequence is CASSLFSGSSRETQYF. CDR3 DNA sequence: TGTGCCAGCAGCTTGTTTAGCGGGAGCTCACGGGAGACCCAGTACTTC.

This clonotype was observed many times. This rearrangement joins TRBV29-1 to TRBJ2-1, with D possibly being TRBD1 (7 bases). Trimming removed 6 bases from V and 3 bases from J, with 15 bases in between. Germline values: CDR1 SQVTM, CDR2 ANQGSEA. There are 14 residues in the CDR3. The CDR3 is CSVAGGLYYNEQFF. The CDR3 DNA follows: TGCAGCGTCGCAGGGGGGCTATACTACAATGAGCAGTTCTTC.

Many counts were recorded for this clonotype. The gene calls are TRBV4-1 and TRBJ1-2, with D possibly being TRBD1 (6 bases). Germline-derived CDR1 and CDR2 are MGHRA and YSYEKL. This CDR3 is 18 amino acids long. The V gene lost 0 bases and the J gene lost 3 bases, with 20 bases spanning the gap. The CDR3, as DNA: TGCGCCAGCAGCCAAGATAGGAGTTGGGGGGCCCGTGACTATGGCTACACCTTC. It encodes CASSQDRSWGARDYGYTF.

The chain employs TRBV19 and TRBJ2-7; no definite D call. The CDR3 runs 14 residues. V was trimmed by 5 bases and J by 2 bases, leaving 13 bases between them. CDR1 LNHDA and CDR2 SQIVND come from the germline V gene (reference sequence). CDR3 DNA sequence: TGTGCCAGTAGTCAAAGGGTTTTAACCTACGAGCAGTACTTC. Amino acid sequence: CASSQRVLTYEQYF.